This T cell receptor beta chain originates from a study of identical twins. The V gene's germline CDR1 is SGHRS and CDR2 YFSETQ. The CDR3 totals 14 residues. The V and J ends lost 4 bases and 1 base respectively, with 8 bases between them. This clonotype was observed many times. One entry per CDR3 protein, called by TCRdb with MiXCR from the 5' RACE reads. The data contain 250,000 to 350,000 distinct CDR3 sequences, roughly 9.7% of them singletons. This same sample was also taken into another study, of yellow fever vaccine responses in identical twins.

This sequence was found in a young woman in good health. Sequencing was done on a sample of CD8+ T cells sorted from blood. The chain is built from TRBV5-1 and TRBJ2-2, with D possibly being TRBD2 (5 bases). The CDR3 DNA reads as TGCGCCAGCAGCGGGAGCCTGAACACCGGGGAGCTGTTTTTT. Its protein is CASSGSLNTGELFF.